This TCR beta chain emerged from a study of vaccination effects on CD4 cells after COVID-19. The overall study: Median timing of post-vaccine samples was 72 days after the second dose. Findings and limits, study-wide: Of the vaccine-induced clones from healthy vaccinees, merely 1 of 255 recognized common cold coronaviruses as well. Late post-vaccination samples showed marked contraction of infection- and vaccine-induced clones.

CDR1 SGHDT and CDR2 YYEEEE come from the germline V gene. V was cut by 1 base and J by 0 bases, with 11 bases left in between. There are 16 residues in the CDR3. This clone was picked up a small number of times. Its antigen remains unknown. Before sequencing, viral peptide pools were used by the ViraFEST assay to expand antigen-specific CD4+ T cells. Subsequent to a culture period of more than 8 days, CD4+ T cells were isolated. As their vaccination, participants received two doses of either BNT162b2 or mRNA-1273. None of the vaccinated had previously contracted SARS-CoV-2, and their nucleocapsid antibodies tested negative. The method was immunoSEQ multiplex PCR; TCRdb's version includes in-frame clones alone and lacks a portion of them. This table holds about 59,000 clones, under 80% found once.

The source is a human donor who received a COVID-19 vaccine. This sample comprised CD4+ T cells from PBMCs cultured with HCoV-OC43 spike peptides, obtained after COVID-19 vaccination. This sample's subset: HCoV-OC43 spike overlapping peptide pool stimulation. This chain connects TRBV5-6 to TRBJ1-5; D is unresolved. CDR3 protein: CASSLYRGYSNQPQHF. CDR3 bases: TGTGCCAGCAGCTTGTATCGGGGTTATAGCAATCAGCCCCAGCATTTT.